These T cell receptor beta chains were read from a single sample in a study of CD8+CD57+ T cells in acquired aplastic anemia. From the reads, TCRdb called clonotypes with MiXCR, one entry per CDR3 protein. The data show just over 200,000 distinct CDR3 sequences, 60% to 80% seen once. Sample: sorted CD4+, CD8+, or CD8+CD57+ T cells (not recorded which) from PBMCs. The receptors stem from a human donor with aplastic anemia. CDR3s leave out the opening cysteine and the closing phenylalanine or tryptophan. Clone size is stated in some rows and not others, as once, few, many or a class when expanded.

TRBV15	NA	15	ATSEGVGGSSTDTQY
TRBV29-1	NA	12	SVVPPGNYYEQY
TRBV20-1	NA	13	SARDGTNNQETQY
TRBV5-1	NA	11	ASSLDDRGEQF
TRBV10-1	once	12	ASRTSADTGELF
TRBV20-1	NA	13	SALSPSGVRGELF
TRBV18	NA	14	ASSPPELAGSDTQY
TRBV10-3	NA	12	AIRPGGTDNEQF
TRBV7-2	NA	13	ASSRSRATNEKLF
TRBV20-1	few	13	SARNQLAGGNEQY
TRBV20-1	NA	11	SAGGLRGETQY
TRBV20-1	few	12	SASTGTDYNEQF
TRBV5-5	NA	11	ASSLATDGEAF
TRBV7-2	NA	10	ASSRWRDTQY
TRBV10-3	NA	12	ASTGTSGQETQY
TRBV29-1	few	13	SVATGTGRTDTQY
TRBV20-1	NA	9	SASQLAPLH
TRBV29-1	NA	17	SAPEGGEGRRLRGDEQY
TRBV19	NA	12	ASSPWTGRITIY
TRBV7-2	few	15	ASSTVSLAGGANEQF
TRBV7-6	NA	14	ASSQGQGRTNEKLF
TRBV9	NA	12	ASSPGTGRSPLH
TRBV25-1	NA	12	ASSDRYGLYGYT
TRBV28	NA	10	ASGIQGYEQY
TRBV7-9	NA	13	ASSARGSTNEKLF
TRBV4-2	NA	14	ASSQVGRGMAYEQY
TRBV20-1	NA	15	SARERSVGAYNSPLH
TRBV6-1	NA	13	ASSEGVDRNYGYT
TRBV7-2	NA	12	ASSLGDPGAEQF
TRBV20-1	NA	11	SATDRGLGEQY
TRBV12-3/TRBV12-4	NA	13	ASSPTGRYNSPLH
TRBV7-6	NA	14	ASSLEAGDNNEKLF
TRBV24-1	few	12	ATSDVDRVDGYT
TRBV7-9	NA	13	ASSLSTRVDTEAF
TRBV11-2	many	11	ASSLGTGGPLH
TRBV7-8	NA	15	ASSLGLAGTPQGTQY
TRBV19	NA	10	AGSAGLYGYT
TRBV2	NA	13	ASRSDRRNTGELF
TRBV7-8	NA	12	ASSLGVFSEKLF
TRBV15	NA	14	ATSRDIGGTRETQY
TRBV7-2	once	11	ASSSSGVTEAF
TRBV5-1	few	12	ASSPRGGYSEQL
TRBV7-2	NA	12	ASSSGTGNTEAF
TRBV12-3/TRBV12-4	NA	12	ASEAGRGTYGYT
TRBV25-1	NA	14	ASSPTAGGAGNEQF